This entry describes one T cell receptor (beta chain). Trimming removed 0 bases at V and 4 bases at J, with 12 bases between. Germline-derived CDR1 and CDR2 are LGHNA and YNFKEQ. The CDR3 has 15 residues. The data are from a study of blood T cell repertoires in COVID-19. Study details: PBMCs, B-cell-depleted T cells, or T cells were the source of the cDNA or gDNA that made up the material.

Original handling: Reference gene primers were amplified, and this amplification served to estimate nucleated cell counts. TCRdb's copy holds only in-frame clones and misses some; the assay was immunoSEQ multiplex PCR. V, J and clone size are taken as reported in that table, and D and trimming were inferred from the DNA itself. The sample shows fewer than 70,000 clones, approximately 84% of them seen only once. Sequencing input: peripheral blood. The genes are TRBV4-2 and TRBJ1-1, with a weak D call TRBD1 (6 bases). The receptor was isolated from a man aged 35-49 years with COVID-19, enrolled during active disease. Here the CDR3 reads CASSQDQTGPTEAFF. For the CDR3, the DNA is TGTGCCAGCAGCCAAGATCAAACAGGGCCCACTGAAGCTTTCTTT.